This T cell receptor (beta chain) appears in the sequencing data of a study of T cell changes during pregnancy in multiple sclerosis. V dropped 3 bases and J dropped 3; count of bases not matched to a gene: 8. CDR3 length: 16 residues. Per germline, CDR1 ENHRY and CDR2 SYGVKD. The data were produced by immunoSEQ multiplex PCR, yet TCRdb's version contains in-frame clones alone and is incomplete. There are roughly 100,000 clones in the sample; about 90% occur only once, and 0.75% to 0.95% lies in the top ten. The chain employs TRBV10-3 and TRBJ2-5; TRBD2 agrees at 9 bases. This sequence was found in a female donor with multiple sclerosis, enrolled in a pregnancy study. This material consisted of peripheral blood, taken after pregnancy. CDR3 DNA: TGTGCCATCAGTGACACGCGGGGGGGATTTGAAGAGACCCAGTACTTC. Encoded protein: CAISDTRGGFEETQYF.